A single sample gave rise to the 24 T cell receptor beta chains below, sequenced in a study of cytotoxic CD8 clonotypes in ibrutinib-treated CLL. Some clones are missing from TCRdb's copy, which holds only in-frame ones; the method was immunoSEQ multiplex PCR. The sample includes about 160,000 clones, approximately 77% of them seen just once. The sample in question was PBMCs, obtained after 12 months of ibrutinib treatment. The source of these receptors is a human donor with chronic lymphocytic leukemia.

The chain has TRBV19 and TRBJ1-1; D is uncertain. Trimming took off 1 base at V and 11 bases at J, with 11 bases between the two ends. The germline V gene encodes CDR1 LNHDA and CDR2 SQIVND (reference sequence). CDR3 length: 12 residues. CDR3 sequence (DNA): TGTGCCAGTAGTATAGCCCCCGGGGAGGCTTTCTTT. Its protein is CASSIAPGEAFF.

This rearrangement joins TRBV5-1 to TRBJ2-7; maybe TRBD1 (5 bases). V lost 4 bases and J 3 bases, leaving 14 bases between the germline ends. Germline CDR1 is SGHRS and CDR2 is YFSETQ. The CDR3 covers 14 residues. CDR3 in amino acids: CASSAAGYDYEQYF. CDR3 nucleotides: TGCGCCAGCAGCGCGGCAGGGTACGACTACGAGCAGTACTTC.

Worth noting for this clone: One end of the junction does not line up with germline, which may come from a read error. The chain recombines TRBV27 with TRBJ1-5; 8 bases match TRBD1. CDR1 MNHEY and CDR2 SMNVEV come from the germline V gene (reference sequence). The CDR3 has 17 residues. CDR3 DNA sequence: TGTGCCAGCAGTAGTTATAGGACAGGGAATAGCCATCAGCCCCAGCATTTT. It translates to CASSSYRTGNSHQPQHF.

The rearrangement links TRBV27 to TRBJ2-1, with 11 bases that match TRBD2. The ends lost 4 bases at V and 5 bases at J; junction bases unmatched: 7. The CDR3 sequence is 16 residues long. The germline V gene encodes CDR1 MNHEY and CDR2 SMNVEV (reference sequence). The CDR3 DNA reads TGTGCCAGCAGTTCACCTAGACTAGCGGGACACAATGAGCAGTTCTTC. This translates into CASSSPRLAGHNEQFF.

This chain connects TRBV5-1 to TRBJ2-2; 12 bases agree with TRBD2. CDR1 is SGHRS and CDR2 is YFSETQ in the germline V gene. The CDR3 runs 17 residues. The junction had 5 bases not matched to a gene; V was cut back by 4 bases and J by 1 base. CDR3 in DNA: TGCGCCAGCAGCCCAAGACTAGCGGGAGTGAACACCGGGGAGCTGTTTTTT. Translating gives CASSPRLAGVNTGELFF.

This chain connects TRBV9 to TRBJ2-7; TRBD2 is a possible D gene (7 bases). This CDR3 has 14 amino acids. From germline, CDR1 is SGDLS and CDR2 YYNGEE. V lost 6 bases and J 1 base, leaving 14 bases between the germline ends. CDR3 residues: CASTRGGESYEQYF. The DNA for the CDR3 is TGTGCCAGCACCAGGGGAGGGGAGTCCTACGAGCAGTACTTC.

In this sample, this clone turned up a few times. The chain combines TRBV28 with TRBJ2-5; 7 nucleotides align to TRBD1. V dropped 5 bases and J dropped 0; count of bases not matched to a gene: 3. CDR1 MDHEN and CDR2 SYDVKM come from the germline V gene. The CDR3 has 14 residues. CDR3 residues: CASSGTVYQETQYF. The DNA of the CDR3 is TGTGCCAGCAGTGGGACAGTGTACCAAGAGACCCAGTACTTC.

The chain recombines TRBV6-5 with TRBJ1-4; D perhaps matches TRBD1 (6 bases). The CDR3 is 14 residues long. Germline lookup yields CDR1 MNHEY and CDR2 SVGAGI. V lost 4 bases and J lost 8, with 14 bases in between. The CDR3 DNA follows: TGTGCCAGCAGTTCCATCGACAGGTCGGAAAAACTGTTTTTT. It specifies CASSSIDRSEKLFF.

The chain uses TRBV2 and TRBJ2-3; 7 nucleotides agree with TRBD2. Germline CDR1 is SNHLY and CDR2 is FYNNEI. The CDR3 extends over 14 amino acids. The V gene end was trimmed by 0 bases and the J gene end by 7 bases; junction bases not matched to a gene: 4. The CDR3 DNA sequence: TGTGCCAGCAGTGAAGCTGTGGGGGGGAATACGCAGTATTTT. It is translated as CASSEAVGGNTQYF.

CDR3 bases: TGTGCCTGGAGGCTACATCCTCGGGGGCGGGGGGCCCGCATGGGAGAGACCCAGTACTTC. Translation: CAWRLHPRGRGARMGETQYF. V usage is TRBV30 and J usage is TRBJ2-5, with TRBD2 matching 8 bases. Germline loops: CDR1 GTSNPN, CDR2 SVGIG (reference sequence). CDR3 length: 20 residues. The junction had 25 bases not matched to a gene; V was cut back by 3 bases and J by 4 bases.

V and J are TRBV9 and TRBJ2-2, with D possibly being TRBD1 (5 bases). The V end was cut by 0 bases, the J end by 5 bases, with 11 bases between. The length of the CDR3 is 15 residues. The germline gives CDR1 SGDLS, CDR2 YYNGEE. The CDR3 sequence is CASSVAGHNTGELFF. CDR3 nucleotides: TGTGCCAGCAGCGTAGCCGGACATAATACCGGGGAGCTGTTTTTT.

The chain recombines TRBV7-9 with TRBJ1-2, with D maybe TRBD1 (5 bases). Trimming stripped 7 bases from V and 6 bases from J, with 15 bases between. In germline, CDR1 is SEHNR, CDR2 FQNEAQ (reference sequence). There are 13 residues in the CDR3. The CDR3 sequence is CASTLGGADGYTF. The CDR3 DNA sequence: TGTGCCAGCACCCTCGGAGGGGCGGATGGCTACACCTTC.

The V gene is TRBV6-1, the J gene TRBJ1-1; 8 nucleotides match TRBD1. The germline gives CDR1 MNHNS, CDR2 SASEGT. Trimming removed 1 base from V and 1 base from J; junction bases left unmatched: 2. The CDR3 is 15 amino acids. In nucleotides, the CDR3 is TGTGCCAGCAGTGAAGGGGGGACAGGGAACACTGAAGCTTTCTTT. Amino acids: CASSEGGTGNTEAFF.

The genes are TRBV7-8 and TRBJ1-2; 7 bases agree with TRBD1. V dropped 7 bases and J dropped 2; count of bases not matched to a gene: 7. Germline V gives CDR1 SGHVS, CDR2 FQNEAQ. This CDR3 comprises 14 residues. The CDR3 sequence is CASNRDSGNYGYTF. In DNA, the CDR3 is TGTGCCAGCAACAGGGACAGCGGGAACTATGGCTACACCTTC.

This clone was seen a handful of times. The rearrangement joins TRBV27 to TRBJ1-2; TRBD1 matches at 8 bases. Losses at the gene ends were 5 bases for V and 7 bases for J; bases not matched to a gene: 9. This CDR3 is built from 14 residues. Germline CDR1 and CDR2: MNHEY and SMNVEV (reference sequence). The CDR3 spells CASSETPTGAGYTF. CDR3 DNA sequence: TGTGCCAGCAGTGAGACCCCGACAGGGGCTGGCTACACCTTC.

The chain links TRBV5-5 to TRBJ2-3; the match to TRBD2 covers 10 bases. Trimming removed 1 base from V and 1 base from J; junction bases left unmatched: 6. Germline-derived CDR1 and CDR2 are SGHKS and YYEKEE (reference sequence). This CDR3 has 17 residues. Written as DNA, the CDR3 is TGTGCCAGCAGCTTGCCTAGCGGGAGTATGGGCACAGATACGCAGTATTTT. This sequence encodes CASSLPSGSMGTDTQYF.

This clone has a handful of counts. This chain uses TRBV25-1 with TRBJ1-5, with unresolved D. Trimming removed 3 bases from V and 0 bases from J, with 12 bases in between. CDR1 MGHDK and CDR2 SYGVNS come from the germline V gene. The CDR3 totals 16 residues. CDR3 region: CASSEGSALSNQPQHF. The CDR3 region has the DNA TGTGCCAGCAGTGAGGGATCGGCCCTTAGCAATCAGCCCCAGCATTTT.

The chain links TRBV29-1 to TRBJ1-1; 10 bases are shared with TRBD1. The CDR3 loop spans 13 amino acids. V was pared by 6 bases and J by 1 base, with 2 bases of the junction left unmatched. Germline V gives CDR1 SQVTM, CDR2 ANQGSEA. The CDR3 DNA reads as TGCAGCGTGACAGGGGGCACGAACACTGAAGCTTTCTTT. It encodes CSVTGGTNTEAFF.

The CDR3 nucleotides are TGTGCCAGCACCCCTGGGACAGCGAGGTCCTACGAGCAGTACTTC. Translation: CASTPGTARSYEQYF. The genes are TRBV28 and TRBJ2-7, with 7 bases lining up with TRBD1. This CDR3 comprises 15 residues. Germline CDR1 is MDHEN and CDR2 is SYDVKM. The ends lost 7 bases at V and 1 base at J; junction bases unmatched: 10.

V and J are TRBV30 and TRBJ1-1, with D maybe TRBD1 (6 bases). V lost 4 bases and J lost 2, with 8 bases in between. The CDR3 totals 12 residues. In germline, CDR1 is GTSNPN, CDR2 SVGIG (reference sequence). The CDR3 is CAWNRANTEAFF. The CDR3 nucleotides are TGTGCCTGGAACAGGGCCAACACTGAAGCTTTCTTT.

This clone was seen a few times. CDR3 residues: CASSLVAGRLDYGYTF. CDR3 DNA sequence: TGTGCCAGCAGCTTAGTGGCTGGGCGTTTGGACTATGGCTACACCTTC. The rearrangement uses TRBV7-9 and TRBJ1-2; no reliable D call. V shed 1 base and J shed 3 bases, with 15 bases lying between them. The CDR3 covers 16 residues. CDR1 and CDR2 (germline): SEHNR, FQNEAQ (reference sequence).

The gene calls are TRBV7-8 and TRBJ2-3, with 12 bases aligning to TRBD1. J lost 8 bases, V lost 5 bases, and 8 bases had no gene match. The germline gives CDR1 SGHVS, CDR2 FQNEAQ. There are 15 residues in the CDR3. The CDR3 sequence: CASSRGDRGQGTQYF. The CDR3 bases are TGTGCCAGCAGCCGCGGGGACAGGGGGCAGGGTACGCAGTATTTT. The variable domain in full, completed from reference TRBV7-8 and TRBJ2-3, reads GAGVSQSPRYKVAKRGQDVALRCDPISGHVSLFWYQQALGQGPEFLTYFQNEAQLDKSGLPSDRFFAERPEGSVSTLKIQRTQQEDSAVYLCASSRGDRGQGTQYFGPGTRLTVL.

This rearrangement joins TRBV11-2 to TRBJ2-3; D uncertain. This CDR3 is built from 13 residues. Germline loops: CDR1 SGHAT, CDR2 FQNNGV. The V gene lost 0 bases and the J gene lost 7 bases, with 8 bases spanning the gap. The CDR3 sequence is CASSLDREHTQYF. The DNA of the CDR3 is TGTGCCAGCAGCTTAGATCGAGAGCATACGCAGTATTTT.

This rearrangement joins TRBV2 to TRBJ2-4, with D perhaps TRBD2 (6 bases). In germline, CDR1 is SNHLY, CDR2 FYNNEI. The length of the CDR3 is 16 residues. Trimming shortened V by 5 bases and J by 3 bases, and 17 bases separated the two germline ends. The CDR3 is CASSQRGRRGKNIQYF. The CDR3 nucleotides are TGTGCCAGCAGTCAACGCGGCAGGCGGGGCAAAAACATTCAGTACTTC. Looking up the rest from reference TRBV2 and TRBJ2-4 gives the full variable domain: EPEVTQTPSHQVTQMGQEVILRCVPISNHLYFYWYRQILGQKVEFLVSFYNNEISEKSEIFDDQFSVERPDGSNFTLKIRSTKLEDSAMYFCASSQRGRRGKNIQYFGAGTRLSVL.